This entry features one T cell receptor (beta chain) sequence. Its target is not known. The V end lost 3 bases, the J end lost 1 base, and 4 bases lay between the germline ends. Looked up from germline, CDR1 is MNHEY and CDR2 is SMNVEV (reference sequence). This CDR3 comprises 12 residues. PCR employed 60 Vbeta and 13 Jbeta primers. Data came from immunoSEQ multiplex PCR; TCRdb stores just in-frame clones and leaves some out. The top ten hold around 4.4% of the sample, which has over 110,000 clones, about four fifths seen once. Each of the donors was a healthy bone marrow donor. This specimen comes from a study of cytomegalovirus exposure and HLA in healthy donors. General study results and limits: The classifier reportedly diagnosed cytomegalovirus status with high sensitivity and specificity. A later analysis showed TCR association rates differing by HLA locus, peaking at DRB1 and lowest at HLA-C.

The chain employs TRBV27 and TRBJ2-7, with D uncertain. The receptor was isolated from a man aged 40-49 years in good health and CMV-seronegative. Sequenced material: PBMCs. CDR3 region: CASSFPSYEQYF. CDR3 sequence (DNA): TGTGCCAGCAGTTTTCCTTCCTACGAGCAGTACTTC.